The next 13 T cell receptor beta chains were all read from a single sample in a study of human T cells and chemical hapten exposure. TCRdb passed the 5' RACE reads through MiXCR, listing each CDR3 protein once. This table has 110,000 to 150,000 distinct CDR3 sequences, 4.1% appearing once. Total RNA was isolated from whole blood that had not been fractionated. The receptors come from a female donor in good health.

This clonotype was seen many times. V usage is TRBV28 and J usage is TRBJ1-5; D might be TRBD1 (5 bases). Trimming removed 3 bases from V and 5 bases from J, with 17 bases in between. Germline V CDR1 and CDR2: MDHEN, SYDVKM. The CDR3 has 16 residues. As DNA, the CDR3 is TGTGCCAGCAGTTTCACGCACCCGGGGGTCTATCAGCCCCAGCATTTT. Translated: CASSFTHPGVYQPQHF.

This clonotype has a count of ten or more. V usage is TRBV20-1 and J usage is TRBJ2-3, with D perhaps matching TRBD1 or TRBD2 (6 bases each). The CDR3 is made up of 15 amino acids. Germline CDR1 DFQATT, CDR2 SNEGSKA (reference sequence). Trimming removed 7 bases from V and 2 bases from J, with 19 bases in between. For the CDR3, the DNA is TGCAGTGGCAAGTCGGGGGCCGATGTCACAGATACGCAGTATTTT. This codes for CSGKSGADVTDTQYF.

The V and J genes are TRBV25-1 and TRBJ2-7; D is uncertain. The CDR3 totals 13 residues. Between the trimmed V and J ends, which lost 0 bases and 12 bases, there was a span of 15 bases. CDR1 and CDR2 from the germline V gene are MGHDK and SYGVNS. DNA for the CDR3: TGTGCCAGCAGTGAATATCCCACAGATGTGGTGTACTTC. Amino acid sequence: CASSEYPTDVVYF.

This chain links TRBV30 with TRBJ1-2; D call uncertain. The length of the CDR3 is 15 residues. Germline V gene lookup returns CDR1 GTSNPN and CDR2 SVGIG (reference sequence). Trimming removed 0 bases at V and 8 bases at J, with 19 bases between. In DNA form, the CDR3 reads TGTGCCTGGAGTGTAACCCCCGAGGGTACGGACGGCTACACCTTC. It specifies CAWSVTPEGTDGYTF.

The sample holds one count of this clonotype. This chain connects TRBV5-6 to TRBJ2-3; the match to TRBD2 covers 7 bases. The CDR3 has 15 amino acids. Germline CDR1 and CDR2: SGHDT and YYEEEE. With V trimmed by 4 bases and J by 3 bases, 8 bases remained unmatched. CDR3 in DNA: TGTGCCAGCAGCCCCATCGGGGGGAATACAGATACGCAGTATTTT. Protein sequence: CASSPIGGNTDTQYF.

Ten or more counts support this clonotype. This chain connects TRBV6-6 to TRBJ1-5, with a tentative D call TRBD1 (5 bases). The CDR3 is 19 residues long. Germline values: CDR1 MNHNY, CDR2 SVGAGI (reference sequence). V lost 6 bases to trimming and J lost 0 bases, with 24 bases between them. CDR3 DNA: TGTGCCAGCAGCCAGGGTCTGGCAGGCAAAAGACATAGCAATCAGCCCCAGCATTTT. Translated: CASSQGLAGKRHSNQPQHF.

This clonotype has at least ten counts. This chain connects TRBV29-1 to TRBJ2-7; 8 bases match TRBD1. Germline V gene sequence: CDR1 SQVTM, CDR2 ANQGSEA. This CDR3 is built from 12 residues. The junction had 5 bases not matched to a gene; V was cut back by 4 bases and J by 6 bases. In nucleotides, the CDR3 is TGCAGCGTTGTGGTCAGGGGGCGCGAGCAGTACTTC. It codes for CSVVVRGREQYF.

This clonotype has a count of ten or more. This chain joins TRBV15 and TRBJ2-1; 10 bases fit TRBD2. Trimming took 2 bases from V and 2 from J; bases not matched to a gene: 9. Germline loops: CDR1 LNHNV, CDR2 YYDKDF (reference sequence). The length of the CDR3 is 18 residues. The CDR3 DNA is TGTGCCACCAGCAGACGCATGTTAGCGGGGGGTACCTACAATGAGCAGTTCTTC. It codes for CATSRRMLAGGTYNEQFF.

This clonotype was seen at least ten times. V usage is TRBV5-1 and J usage is TRBJ2-7, with D possibly TRBD2 on 5 matching bases. V lost 4 bases and J lost 2, with 10 bases in between. Germline V gives CDR1 SGHRS, CDR2 YFSETQ. CDR3 length: 13 residues. CDR3 DNA sequence: TGCGCCAGCAGCCTGACCGGGACCTACGAGCAGTACTTC. Translating gives CASSLTGTYEQYF.

This clonotype was recorded many times. This chain links TRBV29-1 with TRBJ1-1; D not certain. V lost 4 bases to trimming and J lost 0 bases, with 12 bases between them. CDR3 length: 14 residues. Germline CDR1 and CDR2: SQVTM and ANQGSEA. The DNA for the CDR3 is TGCAGCGTTGTACTACATAATATGAACACTGAAGCTTTCTTT. Amino acid sequence: CSVVLHNMNTEAFF.

In its sample, this clonotype was seen many times. This chain connects TRBV20-1 to TRBJ2-1, with D perhaps TRBD1 or TRBD2 (5 bases each). This CDR3 is built from 16 residues. In germline, CDR1 is DFQATT, CDR2 SNEGSKA (reference sequence). V was cut by 3 bases and J by 9 bases, with 24 bases left in between. CDR3 amino acids: CSASAPGRRHLSEQFF. DNA for the CDR3: TGCAGTGCTAGTGCGCCGGGGCGGAGGCATTTGAGTGAGCAGTTCTTC.

This clonotype was recorded a few times. The V call is TRBV7-8, the J call TRBJ1-6, with D tentatively TRBD1 (5 bases). The CDR3 is 14 residues long. CDR1 is SGHVS, CDR2 FQNEAQ, per germline. V was clipped by 5 bases and J by 7 bases, with 12 bases between them. The CDR3 here is CASSLLEGNSPLHF. CDR3 coding DNA: TGTGCCAGCAGCCTGCTAGAGGGGAATTCACCCCTCCACTTT.

There are a few counts of this clonotype. This chain connects TRBV5-1 to TRBJ1-3; D gene ambiguous. Germline loops: CDR1 SGHRS, CDR2 YFSETQ. The V and J ends lost 2 bases and 0 bases respectively, with 18 bases between them. CDR3 length equals 18 residues. In DNA, the CDR3 is TGCGCCAGCAGCTTTCAACGGGAGAAACGAAGCTCTGGAAACACCATATATTTT. Protein: CASSFQREKRSSGNTIYF.